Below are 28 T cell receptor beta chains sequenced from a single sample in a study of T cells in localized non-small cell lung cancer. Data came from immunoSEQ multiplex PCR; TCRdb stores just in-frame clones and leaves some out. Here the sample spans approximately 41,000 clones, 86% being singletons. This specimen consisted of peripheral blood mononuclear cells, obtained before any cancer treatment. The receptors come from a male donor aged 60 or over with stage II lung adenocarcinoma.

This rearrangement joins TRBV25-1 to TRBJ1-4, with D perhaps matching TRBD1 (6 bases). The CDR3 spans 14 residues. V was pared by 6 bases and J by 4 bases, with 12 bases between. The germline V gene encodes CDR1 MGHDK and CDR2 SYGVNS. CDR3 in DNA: TGTGCCAGCAGCGAGAGGGGGATTAATGAAAAACTGTTTTTT. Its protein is CASSERGINEKLFF.

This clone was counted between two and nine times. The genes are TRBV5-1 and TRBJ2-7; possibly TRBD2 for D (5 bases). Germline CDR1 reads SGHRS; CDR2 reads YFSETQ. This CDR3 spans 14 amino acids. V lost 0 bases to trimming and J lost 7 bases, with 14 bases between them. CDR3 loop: CASSLGRGTGEQYF. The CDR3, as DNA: TGCGCCAGCAGCTTGGGCCGTGGTACGGGGGAGCAGTACTTC.

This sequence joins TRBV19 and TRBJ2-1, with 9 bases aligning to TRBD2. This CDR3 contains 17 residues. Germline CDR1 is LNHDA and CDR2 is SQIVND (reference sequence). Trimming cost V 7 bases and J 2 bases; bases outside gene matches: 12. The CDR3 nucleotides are TGTGCCAGTACCGCCCAGTCGACTAGCGGACCCTACAATGAGCAGTTCTTC. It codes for CASTAQSTSGPYNEQFF.

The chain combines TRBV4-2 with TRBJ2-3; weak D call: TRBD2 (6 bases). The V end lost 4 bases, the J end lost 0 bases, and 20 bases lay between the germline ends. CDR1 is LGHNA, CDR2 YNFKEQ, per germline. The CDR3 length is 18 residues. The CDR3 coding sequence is TGTGCCAGCAGCCTGGGTGGTCGGGGGAGGACCAGCACAGATACGCAGTATTTT. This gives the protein CASSLGGRGRTSTDTQYF.

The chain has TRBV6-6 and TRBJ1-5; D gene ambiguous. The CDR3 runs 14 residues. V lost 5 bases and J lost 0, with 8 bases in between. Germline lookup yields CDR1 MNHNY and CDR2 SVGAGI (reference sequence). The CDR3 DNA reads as TGTGCCAGCAGTCAGACTGATAGCAATCAGCCCCAGCATTTT. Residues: CASSQTDSNQPQHF.

Here the CDR3 reads CASSPGDGYTF. The CDR3 DNA sequence: TGTGCCAGCAGCCCCGGGGATGGCTACACCTTC. This rearrangement joins TRBV9 to TRBJ1-2, with unresolved D. With 4 bases removed from V and 6 bases from J, the gap between germline ends came to 7 bases. The CDR3 contains 11 residues. Germline values: CDR1 SGDLS, CDR2 YYNGEE.

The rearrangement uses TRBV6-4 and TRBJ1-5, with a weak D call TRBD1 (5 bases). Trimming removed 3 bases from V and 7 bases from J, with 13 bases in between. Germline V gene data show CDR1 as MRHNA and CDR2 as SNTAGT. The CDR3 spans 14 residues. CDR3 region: CASSEAGGGQPQHF. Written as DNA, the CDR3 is TGTGCCAGCAGTGAAGCCGGGGGAGGGCAGCCCCAGCATTTT.

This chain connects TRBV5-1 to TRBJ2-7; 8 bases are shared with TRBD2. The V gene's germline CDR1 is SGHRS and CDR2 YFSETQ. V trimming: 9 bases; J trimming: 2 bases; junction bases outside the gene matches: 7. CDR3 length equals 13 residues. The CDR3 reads CANRLARTYEQYF. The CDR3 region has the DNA TGCGCCAACAGACTAGCGAGAACCTACGAGCAGTACTTC. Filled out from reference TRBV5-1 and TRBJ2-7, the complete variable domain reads KAGVTQTPRYLIKTRGQQVTLSCSPISGHRSVSWYQQTPGQGLQFLFEYFSETQRNKGNFPGRFSGRQFSNSRSEMNVSTLELGDSALYLCANRLARTYEQYFGPGTRLTVT.

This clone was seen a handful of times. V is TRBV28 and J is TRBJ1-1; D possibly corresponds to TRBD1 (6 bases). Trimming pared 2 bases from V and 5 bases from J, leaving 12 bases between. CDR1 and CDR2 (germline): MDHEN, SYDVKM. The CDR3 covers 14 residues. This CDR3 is CASSLGGGGTEAFF. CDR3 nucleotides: TGTGCCAGCAGTTTAGGAGGGGGAGGAACTGAAGCTTTCTTT.

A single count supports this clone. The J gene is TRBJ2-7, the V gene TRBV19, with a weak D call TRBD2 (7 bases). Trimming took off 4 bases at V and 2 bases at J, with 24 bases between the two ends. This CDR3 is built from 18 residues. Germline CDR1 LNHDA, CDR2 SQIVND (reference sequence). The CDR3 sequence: CASSNEAAGRGAAYEQYF. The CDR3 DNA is TGTGCCAGTAGTAACGAGGCAGCTGGGAGGGGGGCAGCCTACGAGCAGTACTTC.

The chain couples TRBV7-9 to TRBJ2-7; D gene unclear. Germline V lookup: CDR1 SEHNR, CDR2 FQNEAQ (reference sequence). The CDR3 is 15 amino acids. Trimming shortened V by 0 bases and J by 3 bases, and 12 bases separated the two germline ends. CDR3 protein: CASSLAEAAYYEQYF. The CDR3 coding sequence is TGTGCCAGCAGCTTAGCTGAGGCCGCGTACTACGAGCAGTACTTC.

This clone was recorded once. The chain's CDR3 is CASSGGGDSRAEQYF. CDR3 bases: TGTGCCAGCAGCGGAGGCGGGGACAGTAGGGCCGAGCAGTACTTC. The rearrangement links TRBV11-3 to TRBJ2-7; a possible D gene is TRBD1 (7 bases). Between the trimmed V and J ends, which lost 5 bases and 6 bases, there was a span of 20 bases. This CDR3 is 15 amino acids long. CDR1 is SGHNT and CDR2 is YENEEA in the germline V gene. Based on the CDR3 plus reference TRBV11-3 and TRBJ2-7, the full variable domain is EAGVVQSPRYKIIEKKQPVAFWCNPISGHNTLYWYLQNLGQGPELLIRYENEEAVDDSQLPKDRFSAERLKGVDSTLKIQPAELGDSAVYLCASSGGGDSRAEQYFGPGTRLTVT.

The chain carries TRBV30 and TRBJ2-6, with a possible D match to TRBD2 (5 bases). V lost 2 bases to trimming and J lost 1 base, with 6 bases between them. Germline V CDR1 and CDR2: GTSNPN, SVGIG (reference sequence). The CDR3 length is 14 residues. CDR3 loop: CAWSSGSGANVLTF. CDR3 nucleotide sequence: TGTGCCTGGAGTTCGGGATCTGGGGCCAACGTCCTGACTTTC.

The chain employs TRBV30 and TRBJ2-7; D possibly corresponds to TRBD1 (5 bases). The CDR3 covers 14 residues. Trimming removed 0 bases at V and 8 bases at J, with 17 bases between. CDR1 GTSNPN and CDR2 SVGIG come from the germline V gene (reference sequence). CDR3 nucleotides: TGTGCCTGGAGTGTACAGGTGGGGCGCGGACAGCAGTACTTC. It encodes CAWSVQVGRGQQYF.

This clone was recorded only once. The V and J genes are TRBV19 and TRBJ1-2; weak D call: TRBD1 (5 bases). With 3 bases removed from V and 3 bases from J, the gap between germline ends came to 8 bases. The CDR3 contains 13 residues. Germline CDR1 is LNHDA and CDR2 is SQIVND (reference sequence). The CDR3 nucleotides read TGTGCCAGTAGTATGCCGGGACACTATGGCTACACCTTC. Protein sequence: CASSMPGHYGYTF. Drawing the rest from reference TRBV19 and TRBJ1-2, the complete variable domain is DGGITQSPKYLFRKEGQNVTLSCEQNLNHDAMYWYRQDPGQGLRLIYYSQIVNDFQKGDIAEGYSVSREKKESFPLTVTSAQKNPTAFYLCASSMPGHYGYTFGSGTRLTVV.

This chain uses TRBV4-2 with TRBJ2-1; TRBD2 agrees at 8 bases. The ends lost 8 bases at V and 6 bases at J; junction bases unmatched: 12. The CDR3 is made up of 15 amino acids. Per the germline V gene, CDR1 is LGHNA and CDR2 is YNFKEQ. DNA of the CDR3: TGTGCCAGCGGGGAACCGGGACTAGATTCCAATGAGCAGTTCTTC. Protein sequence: CASGEPGLDSNEQFF.

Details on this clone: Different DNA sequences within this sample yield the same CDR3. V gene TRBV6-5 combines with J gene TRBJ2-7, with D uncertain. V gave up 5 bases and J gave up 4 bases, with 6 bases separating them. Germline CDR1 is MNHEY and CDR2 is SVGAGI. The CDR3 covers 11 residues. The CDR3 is CASSRLYEQYF. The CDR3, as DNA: TGTGCCAGCAGTCGACTGTACGAGCAGTACTTC.

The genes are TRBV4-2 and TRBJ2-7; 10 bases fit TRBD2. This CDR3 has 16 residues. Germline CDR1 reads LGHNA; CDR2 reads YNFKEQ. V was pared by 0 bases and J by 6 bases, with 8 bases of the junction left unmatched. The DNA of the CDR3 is TGTGCCAGCAGCCAAGATTGGGCTAGCGGGAGTTCCGAGCAGTACTTC. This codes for CASSQDWASGSSEQYF.

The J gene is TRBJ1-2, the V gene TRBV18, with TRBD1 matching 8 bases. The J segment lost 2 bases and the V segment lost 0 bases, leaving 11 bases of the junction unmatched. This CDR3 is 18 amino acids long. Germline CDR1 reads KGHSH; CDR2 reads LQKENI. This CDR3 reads CASSPPGTGDFGNYGYTF. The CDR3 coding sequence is TGTGCCAGCTCACCACCCGGGACAGGCGATTTTGGGAACTATGGCTACACCTTC.

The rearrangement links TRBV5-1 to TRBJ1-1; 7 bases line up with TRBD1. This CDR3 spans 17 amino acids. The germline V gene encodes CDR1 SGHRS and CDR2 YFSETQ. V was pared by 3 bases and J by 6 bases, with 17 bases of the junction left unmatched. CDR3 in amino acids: CASSSLTGKGDLAEAFF. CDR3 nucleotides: TGCGCCAGCAGCTCACTGACAGGGAAAGGGGACTTGGCTGAAGCTTTCTTT.

DNA for the CDR3: TGTGCCAGCAGCCTTAGCGAGAGCTCCTACAATGAGCAGTTCTTC. It is translated as CASSLSESSYNEQFF. The chain links TRBV7-7 to TRBJ2-1; tentatively, D is TRBD2 (5 bases). V lost 5 bases, J lost 0 bases, and 11 bases lay in between. Germline CDR1 and CDR2: SSHAT and FNYEAQ (reference sequence). The CDR3 has 15 residues.

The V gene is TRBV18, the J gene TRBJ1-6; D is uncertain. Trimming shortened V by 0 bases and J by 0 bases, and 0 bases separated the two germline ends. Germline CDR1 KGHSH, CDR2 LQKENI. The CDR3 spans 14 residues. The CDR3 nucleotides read TGTGCCAGCTCACCACCCTCCTATAATTCACCCCTCCACTTT. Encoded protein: CASSPPSYNSPLHF.

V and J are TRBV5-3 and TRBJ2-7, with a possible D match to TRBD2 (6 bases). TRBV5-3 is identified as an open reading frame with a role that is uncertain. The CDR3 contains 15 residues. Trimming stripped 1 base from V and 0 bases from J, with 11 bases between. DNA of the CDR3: TGTGCCAGAAGCTTGTTGGGGACTGGCTCCTACGAGCAGTACTTC. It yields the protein CARSLLGTGSYEQYF.

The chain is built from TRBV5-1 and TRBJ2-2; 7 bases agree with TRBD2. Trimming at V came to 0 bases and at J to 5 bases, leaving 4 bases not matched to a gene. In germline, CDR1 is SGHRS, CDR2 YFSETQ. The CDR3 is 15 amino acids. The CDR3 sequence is CASSLDRGDTGELFF. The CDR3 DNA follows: TGCGCCAGCAGCTTGGATCGGGGGGATACCGGGGAGCTGTTTTTT.

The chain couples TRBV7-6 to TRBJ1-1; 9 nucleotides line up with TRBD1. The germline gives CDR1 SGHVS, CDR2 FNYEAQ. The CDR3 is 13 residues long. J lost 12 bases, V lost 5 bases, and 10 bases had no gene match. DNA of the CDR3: TGTGCCAGCAGCCCCCGACAGGGGGGTCAGCCTTTCTTT. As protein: CASSPRQGGQPFF.

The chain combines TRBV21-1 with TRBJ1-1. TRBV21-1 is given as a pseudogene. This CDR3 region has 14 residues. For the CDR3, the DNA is TGTGCCAGCACCATGGTGGAACCGAACACTGAAGCTTTCTTT. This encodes CASTMVEPNTEAFF.

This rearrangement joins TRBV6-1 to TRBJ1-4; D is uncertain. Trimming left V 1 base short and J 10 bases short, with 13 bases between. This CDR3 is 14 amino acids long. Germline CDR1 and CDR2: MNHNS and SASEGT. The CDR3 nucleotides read TGTGCCAGCAGTGAAGGGGCAGAGTGGGGAAAACTGTTTTTT. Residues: CASSEGAEWGKLFF.

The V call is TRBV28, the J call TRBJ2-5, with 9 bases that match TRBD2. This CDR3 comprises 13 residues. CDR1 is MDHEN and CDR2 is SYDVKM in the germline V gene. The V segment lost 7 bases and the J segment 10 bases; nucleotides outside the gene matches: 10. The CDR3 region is CASNLAGRRDQYF. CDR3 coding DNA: TGTGCCAGCAATCTAGCGGGGCGGAGAGACCAGTACTTC.